This TCR beta chain was identified in a study of T cells in pancreatic ductal adenocarcinoma. The selected patients with pancreatic ductal adenocarcinoma had surgery but no neoadjuvant therapy. TCRdb's table, derived via immunoSEQ multiplex PCR, lists solely in-frame clones and lacks some. The sample consists of under 30,000 clones, about 92% of them appearing once. As regards this clone: Its antigen is not identified.

General study points: Mean clonality was approximately 0.11 in tumors and approximately 0.072 in blood, not significantly different. The resected cohort was biased toward the minority with early-stage disease. Compared with tumor, blood showed more total productive templates and 7 to 9.5-fold more clonotypes. Tumor-versus-blood clonality comparisons may be biased toward lower tumor diversity.

Germline CDR1 and CDR2: MDHEN and SYDVKM. The J segment lost 6 bases and the V segment lost 6 bases, leaving 7 bases of the junction unmatched. There are 13 residues in the CDR3. This sequence originates from a human donor with pancreatic ductal adenocarcinoma. Sequencing used PBMCs. The chain employs TRBV28 and TRBJ2-7, with 8 bases identical to TRBD1. The CDR3 sequence is CASSLRGLSEQYF. In DNA, the CDR3 is TGTGCCAGCAGCCTCAGGGGGCTGAGCGAGCAGTACTTC.